These 20 T cell receptor beta chains share one sample of origin, sequenced in a study of cytomegalovirus exposure and HLA in healthy donors. PCR used 60 Vbeta primers and 13 Jbeta primers. Measured with immunoSEQ multiplex PCR; TCRdb has only the in-frame clones, and not every one. The table counts 130,000 to 150,000 clones; 2% to 3% lies in the top ten. The sequenced sample consisted of PBMCs. Receptor source: a man between 35 and 55 years old in good health and CMV-seronegative.

This rearrangement joins TRBV25-1 to TRBJ2-2; TRBD1 matches 9 bases. Germline CDR1 MGHDK, CDR2 SYGVNS. V dropped 6 bases and J dropped 1; count of bases not matched to a gene: 6. The CDR3 has 16 amino acids. As DNA, the CDR3 is TGTGCCAGCAGGGAACCGGGACAGGGGAACACCGGGGAGCTGTTTTTT. It translates to CASREPGQGNTGELFF.

About this clone: The same CDR3 arises from other DNA sequences in this sample as well. The rearrangement links TRBV7-9 to TRBJ2-7; D is uncertain. The CDR3 sequence is 12 residues long. Between the trimmed V and J ends, which lost 5 bases and 4 bases, there was a span of 9 bases. Germline V gene data show CDR1 as SEHNR and CDR2 as FQNEAQ (reference sequence). In nucleotides, the CDR3 is TGTGCCAGCAGCCCGTCGTCGTACGAGCAGTACTTC. It translates to CASSPSSYEQYF.

The CDR3 DNA reads as TGTGCCAGCAGCCATGACAGCCTGAGAGGAAACACCATATATTTT. Its protein is CASSHDSLRGNTIYF. The rearrangement links TRBV14 to TRBJ1-3, with a weak D call TRBD1 (5 bases). CDR1 is SGHDN, CDR2 FVKESK, per germline. The CDR3 has 15 amino acids. Trimming cost V 3 bases and J 4 bases, with 13 bases left between them.

The J gene is TRBJ2-5, the V gene TRBV5-5; D uncertain. V was clipped by 1 base and J by 4 bases, with 5 bases between them. This CDR3 has 12 residues. Germline CDR1 reads SGHKS; CDR2 reads YYEKEE (reference sequence). CDR3 in amino acids: CASSLSGETQYF. The CDR3 nucleotides read TGTGCCAGCAGCTTGTCAGGAGAGACCCAGTACTTC.

The chain joins TRBV16 to TRBJ2-3; 10 nucleotides line up with TRBD2. J gave up 2 bases and V 4 bases, and 6 bases lay outside the gene matches. This CDR3 has 16 residues. Germline V gene data show CDR1 as KGHSY and CDR2 as FQNENV. The CDR3 DNA is TGTGCCAGCAGCCGTAAGCGGGGGGGATTCACAGATACGCAGTATTTT. It is translated as CASSRKRGGFTDTQYF.

The chain is built from TRBV6-7 and TRBJ2-1, with 7 nucleotides matching TRBD2. TRBV6-7 has ORF status, its function being uncertain. The V segment lost 7 bases and the J segment 12 bases; nucleotides outside the gene matches: 15. The CDR3 covers 14 residues. CDR3 protein: CASKTSDPAIGQFF. The CDR3, as DNA: TGTGCCAGCAAAACTAGCGACCCGGCTATCGGGCAGTTCTTC.

The genes are TRBV19 and TRBJ1-2; D is perhaps TRBD1 (5 bases). The germline V and J ends were trimmed by 3 bases and 4 bases, with 12 bases remaining between them. Per germline, CDR1 LNHDA and CDR2 SQIVND (reference sequence). This CDR3 is 14 amino acids long. The CDR3 region is CASSIIQGPYGYTF. Here the CDR3 DNA reads TGTGCCAGTAGTATTATCCAGGGCCCCTATGGCTACACCTTC.

The chain combines TRBV29-1 with TRBJ1-1; the match to TRBD1 covers 9 bases. Germline loops: CDR1 SQVTM, CDR2 ANQGSEA. The V and J ends lost 1 base and 0 bases, in that order; junction bases with no gene match: 6. This CDR3 comprises 16 residues. The CDR3 is CSVEGGTGTMNTEAFF. DNA of the CDR3: TGCAGCGTTGAAGGGGGGACAGGGACCATGAACACTGAAGCTTTCTTT.

The rearrangement links TRBV10-3 to TRBJ1-5; 9 bases match TRBD1. This CDR3 comprises 16 residues. Per the germline V gene, CDR1 is ENHRY and CDR2 is SYGVKD. V dropped 2 bases and J dropped 4; count of bases not matched to a gene: 6. DNA for the CDR3: TGTGCCATCAGTGAGGGGACAGGGTGGGGAAATCAGCCCCAGCATTTT. Its translation is CAISEGTGWGNQPQHF.

The chain links TRBV7-8 to TRBJ2-3; weak D call: TRBD2 (6 bases). Trimming shortened V by 0 bases and J by 0 bases, and 7 bases separated the two germline ends. This CDR3 has 15 residues. Germline-derived CDR1 and CDR2 are SGHVS and FQNEAQ. The CDR3 DNA is TGTGCCAGCAGCTTAGCGGGGGGAAGCACAGATACGCAGTATTTT. It is translated as CASSLAGGSTDTQYF.

The chain carries TRBV2 and TRBJ2-7; tentatively, D is TRBD1 (6 bases). CDR3 length: 14 residues. Per the germline V gene, CDR1 is SNHLY and CDR2 is FYNNEI. V gave up 6 bases and J gave up 0 bases, with 12 bases separating them. The CDR3 DNA sequence: TGTGCCAGCAGGAGGGGGATAAGCTCCTACGAGCAGTACTTC. Its protein is CASRRGISSYEQYF.

The gene calls are TRBV5-8 and TRBJ1-1; tentative D call: TRBD1 (6 bases). V was cut by 2 bases and J by 10 bases, with 9 bases left in between. This CDR3 is 11 amino acids long. CDR1 SGHTS and CDR2 YDEGEE come from the germline V gene. The CDR3 sequence is CASSFTGIAFF. The DNA of the CDR3 is TGTGCCAGCAGCTTCACAGGGATAGCTTTCTTT.

V gene TRBV4-3 combines with J gene TRBJ2-5; unclear D gene. CDR3 length equals 15 residues. Germline CDR1 is LGHNA and CDR2 is YSLEER. Trimming pared 1 base from V and 2 bases from J, leaving 11 bases between. Written as DNA, the CDR3 is TGCGCCAGCAGCCAAGGTGGTAGCTGGCAAGAGACCCAGTACTTC. Its protein is CASSQGGSWQETQYF.

This chain links TRBV5-1 with TRBJ2-7, with 8 bases identical to TRBD1. Germline V lookup: CDR1 SGHRS, CDR2 YFSETQ. The length of the CDR3 is 15 residues. V shed 2 bases, J shed 2 bases, and the junction held 6 bases outside the gene matches. The CDR3 loop reads CASSFSAGGPYEQYF. As DNA, the CDR3 is TGCGCCAGCAGCTTCTCTGCAGGGGGCCCCTACGAGCAGTACTTC.

CDR3 coding DNA: TGTGCCAGCAGCGAGAGGTTGAGGACTGAAGCTTTCTTT. Translating it yields CASSERLRTEAFF. The chain employs TRBV9 and TRBJ1-1; no reliable D call. Per germline, CDR1 SGDLS and CDR2 YYNGEE. V gave up 3 bases and J gave up 5 bases, with 11 bases separating them. The CDR3 runs 13 residues.

The gene calls are TRBV9 and TRBJ1-3; the D is unclear. The CDR3 is 16 amino acids. Germline CDR1 and CDR2: SGDLS and YYNGEE. Trimming cost V 4 bases and J 3 bases, with 17 bases left between them. In DNA, the CDR3 is TGTGCCAGCAGCCCAAGCTCAAACAGTGTTGGAAACACCATATATTTT. Its protein is CASSPSSNSVGNTIYF.

The rearrangement uses TRBV2 and TRBJ1-1; D is unresolved. The CDR3 is 9 amino acids. Per germline, CDR1 SNHLY and CDR2 FYNNEI. This CDR3 reads CASDTEAFF. CDR3 in DNA: TGTGCGTCGGACACTGAAGCTTTCTTT.

The chain employs TRBV7-9 and TRBJ1-1; D perhaps matches TRBD1 (6 bases). The CDR3 is 13 amino acids. CDR1 is SEHNR and CDR2 is FQNEAQ in the germline V gene (reference sequence). The V end lost 3 bases, the J end lost 4 bases, and 9 bases lay between the germline ends. CDR3 sequence (DNA): TGTGCCAGCAGCTTTGTACAGGGCACTGAAGCTTTCTTT. Amino acid sequence: CASSFVQGTEAFF. The entire variable domain, with the rest obtained from reference TRBV7-9 and TRBJ1-1, is as follows: DTGVSQNPRHKITKRGQNVTFRCDPISEHNRLYWYRQTLGQGPEFLTYFQNEAQLEKSRLLSDRFSAERPKGSFSTLEIQRTEQGDSAMYLCASSFVQGTEAFFGQGTRLTVV.

The gene calls are TRBV27 and TRBJ1-4, with D possibly being TRBD1 (6 bases). Deletions cut 3 bases from V and 7 bases from J, with 21 bases between. Per the germline V gene, CDR1 is MNHEY and CDR2 is SMNVEV (reference sequence). This CDR3 comprises 17 residues. CDR3 bases: TGTGCCAGCAGTTTGTCCCAGGCGCGGGGGCGAGCTGAAAAACTGTTTTTT. Residues: CASSLSQARGRAEKLFF. The variable domain in full, completed from reference TRBV27 and TRBJ1-4, reads EAQVTQNPRYLITVTGKKLTVTCSQNMNHEYMSWYRQDPGLGLRQIYYSMNVEVTDKGDVPEGYKVSRKEKRNFPLILESPSPNQTSLYFCASSLSQARGRAEKLFFGSGTQLSVL.

The chain recombines TRBV29-1 with TRBJ1-1, with TRBD1 matching over 9 bases. CDR3 length equals 17 residues. Germline assignment: CDR1 SQVTM and CDR2 ANQGSEA. The ends lost 0 bases at V and 1 base at J; junction bases unmatched: 9. This chain's CDR3 is CSVEDGTGTRGNTEAFF. In DNA form, the CDR3 reads TGCAGCGTTGAAGATGGGACAGGGACACGGGGGAACACTGAAGCTTTCTTT.